This T cell receptor beta chain came from a study of blood T cell repertoires in COVID-19. This clone was seen only a few times. Only in-frame clones appear in the TCRdb table, and some are missing; sequencing was by immunoSEQ multiplex PCR. Of fewer than 250,000 clones listed, about nine tenths are singletons. Trimming pared 4 bases from V and 4 bases from J, leaving 14 bases between. This CDR3 is built from 14 residues. Germline-derived CDR1 and CDR2 are MDHEN and SYDVKM. The origin of this receptor is a man aged 25-40 years in a cohort exposed to, infected with or recovered from COVID-19 (not recorded which). The sample comprised PBMCs or T cells enriched from blood (not recorded which). The chain couples TRBV28 to TRBJ2-7, with D hard to call. The CDR3 bases are TGTGCCAGCAGTTCCGCCCCCGTTAGTTACGAGCAGTACTTC. Translating it yields CASSSAPVSYEQYF. Variable domain in full (rest from reference TRBV28 and TRBJ2-7): DVKVTQSSRYLVKRTGEKVFLECVQDMDHENMFWYRQDPGLGLRLIYFSYDVKMKEKGDIPEGYSVSREKKERFSLILESASTNQTSMYLCASSSAPVSYEQYFGPGTRLTVT.